The T cell receptor beta chain described here comes from a study of human T cells and chemical hapten exposure. Study results and limitations: Patch test score showed a positive correlation with PT1 expanded TCR counts. Large CDR3 similarity clusters arose significantly more often from expanded TCRs than from controls.

CDR1 SEHNR and CDR2 FQNEAQ come from the germline V gene (reference sequence). The CDR3 covers 15 residues. V lost 3 bases to trimming and J lost 4 bases; unmatched junction nucleotides: 3. As to time point: patch test 1, 2 weeks after DPC sensitization. The treatment was: therapeutic diphenylcyclopropenone sensitization with weekly scalp DPC. Many counts were recorded for this clonotype. Its specificity is not known. TCRdb independently ran MiXCR on the RACE reads; one entry per CDR3 protein. The table has about 340,000 distinct CDR3 sequences, roughly 6.9% seen once. This material consisted of whole blood, taken in connection with sensitization to the hapten diphenylcyclopropenone (DPC). This chain joins TRBV7-9 and TRBJ2-1; 10 nucleotides align to TRBD2. This TCR came from a woman between 18 and 29 years old with alopecia areata. Some clones in this sample may be carry-over from other donors' samples. CDR3 sequence: CASSFLAGDYNEQFF. CDR3 nucleotide sequence: TGTGCCAGCAGCTTTCTAGCGGGGGATTACAATGAGCAGTTCTTC. The full variable domain, completed using reference TRBV7-9 and TRBJ2-1, is DTGVSQNPRHKITKRGQNVTFRCDPISEHNRLYWYRQTLGQGPEFLTYFQNEAQLEKSRLLSDRFSAERPKGSFSTLEIQRTEQGDSAMYLCASSFLAGDYNEQFFGPGTRLTVL.